This entry lists 8 T cell receptor beta chains sequenced from one sample in a study of neurological immune-mediated disorders (dated by TCRdb to between 2018 and 2021). The protocol used for the library was 5' RACE. This sample was sequenced with an Illumina HiSeq 2500. The public reads were reanalyzed by TCRdb: fastp trimming at Q25, MiXCR alignment, in-frame beta chains only. Under each unique CDR3 protein, matching rows form one entry showing the most common genes and DNA. For this sample there are nearly 30,000 distinct CDR3 sequences; about 16% appear just once. The ten largest clones take up 4.5% to 5% of the sample. This specimen's time point label, interpreted: technical triplicate 3. What was sequenced was CD4+ T cells from blood. The receptors stem from a female donor with HTLV-1-associated myelopathy (HAM/TSP).

The V and J genes are TRBV9 and TRBJ2-3, with TRBD2 matching 9 bases. V shed 0 bases, J shed 3 bases, and the junction held 8 bases outside the gene matches. Looked up from germline, CDR1 is SGDLS and CDR2 is YYNGEE. CDR3 size: 17 residues. The chain's CDR3 is CASSVEGAGGRTDTQYF. The CDR3 DNA is TGTGCCAGCAGCGTAGAAGGTGCGGGGGGGCGGACAGATACGCAGTATTTT.

At least ten counts were recorded for this clonotype. This chain uses TRBV7-9 with TRBJ2-3, with no clear D. Germline values: CDR1 SEHNR, CDR2 FQNEAQ (reference sequence). The CDR3 contains 13 residues. V was trimmed by 1 base and J by 0 bases, leaving 2 bases between them. CDR3 loop: CASSLDSTDTQYF. The CDR3 region has the DNA TGTGCCAGCAGCTTAGATAGCACAGATACGCAGTATTTT.

In its sample, this clonotype was seen many times. This chain links TRBV3-1 with TRBJ1-5; a weak D match, TRBD1 (6 bases). Trimming removed 0 bases from V and 7 bases from J, with 10 bases in between. Looked up from germline, CDR1 is LGHDT and CDR2 is YNNKEL (reference sequence). The CDR3 is 14 residues long. The CDR3: CASSQDRGGQPQHF. The CDR3 DNA follows: TGTGCCAGCAGCCAAGACAGGGGTGGGCAGCCCCAGCATTTT.

This clonotype was counted at least ten times. This chain joins TRBV7-6 and TRBJ2-3, with TRBD1 matching over 11 bases. The germline V gene has CDR1 SGHVS and CDR2 FNYEAQ. V gave up 6 bases and J gave up 5 bases; unmatched junction bases: 10. CDR3 length: 16 residues. The CDR3 reads CASSPWTGGIVDTQYF. As DNA, the CDR3 is TGTGCCAGCAGTCCATGGACAGGGGGCATTGTAGATACGCAGTATTTT. Full variable domain (remainder filled in from reference TRBV7-6 and TRBJ2-3): GAGVSQSPRYKVTKRGQDVALRCDPISGHVSLYWYRQALGQGPEFLTYFNYEAQQDKSGLPNDRFSAERPEGSISTLTIQRTEQRDSAMYRCASSPWTGGIVDTQYFGPGTRLTVL.

This clonotype was found many times. J is TRBJ2-3 and V is TRBV20-1; D perhaps matches TRBD1 (6 bases). Trimming pared 4 bases from V and 2 bases from J, leaving 10 bases between. Germline lookup yields CDR1 DFQATT and CDR2 SNEGSKA (reference sequence). The CDR3 is made up of 13 amino acids. Written as DNA, the CDR3 is TGCAGTGCTATCAGGGGAACCACAGATACGCAGTATTTT. Translating gives CSAIRGTTDTQYF.

Ten or more counts support this clonotype. The chain joins TRBV20-1 to TRBJ2-5; TRBD2 aligns across 12 bases. V shed 5 bases, J shed 4 bases, and the junction held 8 bases outside the gene matches. This CDR3 has 15 residues. Per germline, CDR1 DFQATT and CDR2 SNEGSKA (reference sequence). CDR3: CSAGSSGGDRETQYF. CDR3 DNA: TGCAGTGCTGGGTCTAGCGGGGGGGATCGAGAGACCCAGTACTTC.

Of note for this clonotype: A much larger clone differs by one base, so this may be a read error. The chain employs TRBV7-9 and TRBJ1-1; TRBD1 might be the D (6 bases). CDR3 length: 11 residues. Looked up from germline, CDR1 is SEHNR and CDR2 is FQNEAQ (reference sequence). In nucleotides, the CDR3 is TGTGCCAGCAGCTGGGACACTGAAGATTTCTTT. Translating gives CASSWDTEDFF. The variable domain in full, completed from reference TRBV7-9 and TRBJ1-1, reads DTGVSQNPRHKITKRGQNVTFRCDPISEHNRLYWYRQTLGQGPEFLTYFQNEAQLEKSRLLSDRFSAERPKGSFSTLEIQRTEQGDSAMYLCASSWDTEDFFGQGTRLTVV.

This clonotype occurred many times. The J gene is TRBJ2-3, the V gene TRBV7-2, with 14 bases lining up with TRBD2. V shed 5 bases and J 5 bases; nucleotides not matched to a gene: 9. The CDR3 has 17 amino acids. Per the germline V gene, CDR1 is SGHTA and CDR2 is FQGNSA. CDR3 region: CASSITTSGGALDTQYF. The DNA of the CDR3 is TGTGCCAGCAGCATTACGACTAGCGGGGGGGCTTTAGATACGCAGTATTTT.